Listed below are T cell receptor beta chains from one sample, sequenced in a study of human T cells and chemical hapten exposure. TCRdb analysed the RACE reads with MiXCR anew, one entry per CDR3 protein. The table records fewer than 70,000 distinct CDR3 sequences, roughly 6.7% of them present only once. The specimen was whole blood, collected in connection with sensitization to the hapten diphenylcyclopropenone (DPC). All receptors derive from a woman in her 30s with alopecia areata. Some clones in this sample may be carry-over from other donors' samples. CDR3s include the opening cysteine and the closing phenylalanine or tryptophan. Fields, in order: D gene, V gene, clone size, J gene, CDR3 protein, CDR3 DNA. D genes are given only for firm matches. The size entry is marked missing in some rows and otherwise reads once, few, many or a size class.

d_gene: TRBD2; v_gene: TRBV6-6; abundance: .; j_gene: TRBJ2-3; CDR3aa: CASSYWRGVTDTQYF; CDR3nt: TGTGCCAGCAGTTATTGGCGGGGGGTCACAGATACGCAGTATTTT
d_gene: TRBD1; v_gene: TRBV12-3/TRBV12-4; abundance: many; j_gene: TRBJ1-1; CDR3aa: CASSFRQGDTEAFF; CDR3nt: TGTGCCAGCAGTTTTAGGCAGGGGGACACTGAAGCTTTCTTT
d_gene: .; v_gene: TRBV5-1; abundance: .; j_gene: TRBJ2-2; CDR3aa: CASSLAPGVVTGELFF; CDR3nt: TGCGCCAGCAGCTTGGCCCCAGGGGTAGTCACCGGGGAGCTGTTTTTT
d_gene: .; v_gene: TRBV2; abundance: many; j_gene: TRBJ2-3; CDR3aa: CASREGTDTQYF; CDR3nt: TGTGCCAGCCGCGAAGGCACAGATACGCAGTATTTT
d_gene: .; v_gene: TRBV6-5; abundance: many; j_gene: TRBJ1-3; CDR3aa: CASSSASLGNTIYF; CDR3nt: TGTGCCAGCAGTTCGGCCAGTCTTGGAAACACCATATATTTT
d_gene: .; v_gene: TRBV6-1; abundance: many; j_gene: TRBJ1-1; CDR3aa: CASSVIKAFEAFF; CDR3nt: TGTGCCAGCAGTGTCATTAAGGCGTTTGAAGCTTTCTTT
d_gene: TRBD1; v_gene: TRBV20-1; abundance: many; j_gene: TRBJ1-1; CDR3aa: CSAEQRNRGRTEAFF; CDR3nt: TGCAGTGCCGAACAAAGAAACAGGGGCCGCACTGAAGCTTTCTTT
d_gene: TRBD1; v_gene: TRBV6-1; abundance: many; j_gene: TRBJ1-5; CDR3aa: CASSIKPGGSNQPQHF; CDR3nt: TGTGCCAGCAGTATAAAGCCAGGGGGCTCTAATCAGCCCCAGCATTTT
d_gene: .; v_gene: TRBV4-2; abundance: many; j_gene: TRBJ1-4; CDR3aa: CASSQAQREEKLFF; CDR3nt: TGTGCCAGCAGCCAAGCCCAACGCGAGGAAAAACTGTTTTTT
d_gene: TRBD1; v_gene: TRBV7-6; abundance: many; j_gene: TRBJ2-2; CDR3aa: CASSFNRGRTGELFF; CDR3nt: TGTGCCAGCAGCTTTAACAGGGGGCGGACCGGGGAGCTGTTTTTT
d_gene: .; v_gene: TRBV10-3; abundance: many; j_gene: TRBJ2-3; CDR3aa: CAISAGLTVRTDTQYF; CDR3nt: TGTGCCATCAGTGCGGGGTTGACAGTACGCACAGATACGCAGTATTTT
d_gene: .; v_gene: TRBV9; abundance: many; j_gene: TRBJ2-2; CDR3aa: CASSGWGEFTGELFF; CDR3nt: TGTGCCAGCAGCGGGTGGGGAGAGTTCACCGGGGAGCTGTTTTTT
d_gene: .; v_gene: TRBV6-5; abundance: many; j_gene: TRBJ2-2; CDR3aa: CASSYQQWQGSTGELFF; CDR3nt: TGTGCCAGCAGTTACCAGCAATGGCAGGGTAGCACCGGGGAGCTGTTTTTT
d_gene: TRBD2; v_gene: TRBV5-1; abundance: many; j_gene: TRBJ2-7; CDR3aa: CASSSPAGGGAPEQYF; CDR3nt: TGCGCCAGCAGCTCCCCAGCTGGCGGGGGGGCTCCGGAGCAGTACTTC
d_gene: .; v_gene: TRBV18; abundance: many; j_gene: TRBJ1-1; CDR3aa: CASSDPHTEAFF; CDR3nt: TGTGCCAGCTCCGACCCGCACACTGAAGCTTTCTTT
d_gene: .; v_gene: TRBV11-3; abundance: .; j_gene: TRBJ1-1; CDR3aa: CASSLDYMNTEAFF; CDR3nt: TGTGCCAGCAGCTTAGACTATATGAACACTGAAGCTTTCTTT
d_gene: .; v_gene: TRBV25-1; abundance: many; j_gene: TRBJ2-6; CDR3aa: CASSEGGANVLTF; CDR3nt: TGTGCCAGCAGTGAAGGGGGGGCCAACGTCCTGACTTTC
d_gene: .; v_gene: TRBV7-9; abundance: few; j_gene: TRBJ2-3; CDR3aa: CAGGGQDTQYF; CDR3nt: TGTGCCGGGGGGGGGCAAGATACGCAGTATTTT
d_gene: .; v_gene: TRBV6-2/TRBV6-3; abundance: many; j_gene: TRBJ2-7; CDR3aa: CASSYGGITYEQYF; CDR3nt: TGTGCCAGCAGTTACGGAGGGATTACCTACGAGCAGTACTTC
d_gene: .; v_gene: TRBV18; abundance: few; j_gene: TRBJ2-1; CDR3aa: CASSPPTRLGNEQFF; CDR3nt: TGTGCCAGCTCACCACCGACTAGACTAGGTAATGAGCAGTTCTTC